This T cell receptor beta chain derives from a study of cytomegalovirus exposure and HLA in healthy donors (dated 2017 in TCRdb). Turning to the overall study: An earlier analysis of approximately 640 of the donors reported approximately 270 Gb of sequence data and roughly 110 million unique TCR beta sequences from 150 million to 200 million T cells. Around 320 gigabases of sequencing data and roughly 90 million unique TCR sequences were included in an early release covering roughly 600 HLA-typed donors. Among the approximately 420 genotyped donors, about 83% belonged to the genetic ancestry cluster associated with self-reported Caucasian donors. The study was designed to test whether signatures of past pathogen exposure could be identified by cataloging public T cell receptors. The study profiled the T cell repertoires of around 700 subjects by immunosequencing and related them to cytomegalovirus serostatus. Besides the first cohort of approximately 670 subjects, a separate validation cohort made up of roughly 130 different subjects was used. To predict cytomegalovirus infection status, the study brought together high-throughput TCR immunosequencing, statistical association of individual TCRs with disease status, and machine learning. A later analysis re-examined previously published TCR beta repertoires from about 700 donors and added high-resolution HLA genotyping to investigate patterns of TCR occurrence. In the later analysis, no new phenotypic data were used to find candidate immune exposures; instead, reliance was placed on TCR beta sequences and their occurrence across donors. In an earlier analysis of 500 to 650 of the donors, high-throughput TCR beta sequencing was used to judge whether each TCR beta V gene segment behaved as functional or pseudogenic. Alongside the repertoire data, information on donor age, sex, ethnicity and CMV serostatus was compiled. Genome-wide SNP genotypes for about 55% of the roughly 670 donors were used in a later genetic analysis, which treated that subset as a discovery cohort. Every discovery cohort repertoire had been produced on one sequencing platform. HLA typing covered class I and class II loci at four-digit resolution. The number of donors typed differed by locus, with roughly 620-640 for A, B, C, DRB1 and DQB1, more than 500 for DQA1, 600 to 610 for DPA1, and around 460 for DPB1. Roughly 5 DR-DQ haplotypes were handled as single units for association and clustering, since linkage in the cohort was strong. On average, about 240,000 unique TCR beta nucleotide sequences were sequenced per donor among 398 genotyped donors of the cohort, with approximately 18% of those sequences being non-productive.

The CDR3 numbers 13 residues from cysteine through phenylalanine. Only the CDR3 DNA stays, 39 bases, in frame from base 1. The V end loses 4 bases and the J end loses 7 bases, and a stretch of 12 bases separates them. According to the germline V gene, CDR1 reads SGHRS and CDR2 reads YFSETQ. In total, 666 healthy bone marrow donors made up the cohort. Cohort members were all nominally healthy when sampled, although unrecorded immune exposures were likely present. The donor tested CMV seronegative, placing the donor among the roughly 400 seronegative members of the cohort. A peripheral blood sample was provided by each donor, and peripheral blood mononuclear cells were used for TCR beta sequencing. Genomic DNA extraction from the blood cell samples was performed with the Qiagen DNeasy Blood Extraction Kit. Libraries were made using the immunoSEQ multiplex PCR assay. A mixture of 60 forward primers for TCR Vbeta segments and 13 reverse primers for TCR Jbeta segments was used in the multiplex PCR. The CDR3 region of rearranged TCR beta genes was amplified from genomic DNA with a multiplex PCR assay. The Illumina HiSeq System was used to sequence the amplified TCR beta libraries as 87-base-pair reads. As for how the authors treated the data: In a later analysis, 80 million or so unique TCR beta chains were counted across the roughly 700 repertoires, and around 10 million of these chains were shared by at least two donors. A nearest-neighbor algorithm error-corrected the raw reads and collapsed the reads into unique sequences, merging closely related sequences to remove PCR and sequencing errors. To assign V, D and J gene segments, CDR3 sequences were aligned to IMGT reference sequences. For a sequence to be retained, a match of at least six nucleotides to both a V gene segment and a J gene segment was required. A rearrangement counted as productive if the CDR3 had no stop codons and remained in frame with V and J, and every other rearrangement counted as non-productive. Following IMGT convention, CDR3 was defined as the stretch from the second conserved V-encoded cysteine to the conserved J-encoded phenylalanine. Sequences without an unambiguous match to a single V gene segment were excluded from the earlier analysis of a few hundred of the donors. In an earlier analysis of about 590 of the donors, a V segment was called functional when productive rearrangements were above 56.7%, and segregating when the standard deviation between donors exceeded 5%. A statistical classification framework was built for diagnosing cytomegalovirus status from the catalog of TCR beta chain sequences. In a later analysis, V and J genes were assigned by comparing TCR nucleotide sequences against IMGT/GENE-DB human TR gene sequences. Using the TCRdist pipeline, a later analysis assigned CDR3 sequences along with most-parsimonious VDJ recombination scenarios. In a later analysis, every TCR beta chain was defined by the combination of its CDR3 amino acid sequence and its V-gene family, and reads without a unique V-gene family were dropped. To address suspected cross-contamination and a sequencing artifact, a later analysis removed several hundred highly shared, low-generation-probability nucleotide sequences. In a later analysis, a clonal expansion index was calculated for each public chain from normalized within-repertoire ranks of inferred template counts. In a later analysis, generation probabilities were computed with a VDJ recombination model fitted to out-of-frame rearrangements, and the resulting probabilities were checked against IGoR. Hypergeometric tests were used in a later analysis to score TCR-TCR, TCR-HLA and TCR-CMV co-occurrence, with a repertoire-size bias correction applied to the TCR pairs. A later analysis estimated false discovery rates by permuting HLA or CMV assignments 20 times. In a later analysis, co-occurring TCRs were grouped using DBSCAN, with TCRdist sequence similarity added in when clustering inside HLA-allele-positive subsets. Repertoires with fewer than 30,000 or more than 120,000 public chains, plus five repertoires with anomalous nucleotide sharing, were excluded from co-occurrence clustering. TCRdb obtained this table from immuneACCESS and retained in-frame rearrangements with V and J assigned. These tables miss some clones; where compared with another copy, unresolved V genes account for less than half of the shortfall, and the remainder is unexplained. The DNA gave D and trimming, while V, J and clone size come from that table. Recorded for this sample are 220,000 or so clones; roughly 80% of them occurred a single time. The top ten clonotypes cover less than 3% of the sample.

Study-level results and caveats: At a false discovery rate of 0.05, a later analysis linked approximately 18,000 TCR beta sequences to specific HLA alleles. V-gene and J-gene trimming of TCR beta chains was associated with a missense DCLRE1C variant in a later genetic analysis, and the association was replicated in an independent cohort. Because the 87-base-pair reads could not distinguish some IMGT-functional V segments, including TRBV6-2 and TRBV6-3, those segments were excluded. A few of the identified cytomegalovirus-associated TCR beta chains were confirmed in vitro to be specific for cytomegalovirus antigens. Because HLA typing was unavailable for some donors at each locus, only the typed subset was used in association tests. A group of highly shared sequence variants was considered likely to be a technical artifact of the sequencing pipeline. Presence/absence analyses assumed roughly uniform sequencing depth across donors, an assumption that may not hold. In a later analysis, HLA-associated TCR beta chains showed more clonal expansion and lower generation probabilities than non-associated chains that were equally common. Linkage disequilibrium might explain the correlated functional status among segregating V segments, but an unknown experimental factor could not be excluded. An earlier analysis of roughly 570 of the donors showed that most TCR beta V segments appeared in productive rearrangements either about 90% or about 30% of the time, which broadly matched IMGT annotations. A further reported finding was that TCR beta sequences accurately predicted the HLA-A and HLA-B alleles for most subjects in the first cohort. In a later genetic analysis, fewer N-insertions in productive TCRs were reported among donors in an Asian-associated ancestry cluster than the 666-donor mean. Because counts were too low, seventeen rarely observed V segments, including chromosome 9 orphons, were excluded from the earlier analysis of around 590 of the donors. Across donors, most TCR sequences were observed very rarely, whereas some public TCRs were present in many individuals. Several of the top co-occurrence clusters appeared to be linked to parvovirus B19, influenza, CMV and Epstein-Barr virus, according to a later analysis. Most CMV-associated TCR beta chains appeared to be HLA-restricted in a later analysis, and the HLA associations seemed to be driven largely by CMV exposure. The classifier was reported to diagnose cytomegalovirus status with high specificity and sensitivity in both the original cohort and the validation cohort. The study listed 150 to 200 TCR beta chains as associated with cytomegalovirus. Only TCR beta chains were sequenced in this cohort, and the absence of alpha or paired-chain data limited detectable features. When HLA alleles, especially DR and DQ, strongly co-occurred, TCR associations were difficult to assign to individual alleles. CMV serostatus was the only immune exposure information available for the cohort. The authors suggested that the approach could potentially be generalized to other disease states and immunological phenotypes. In a later analysis, the rate of TCR association differed among HLA loci, with DRB1 alleles having the most associated TCRs and HLA-C alleles having the fewest.

About this clone: Its binding antigen is unknown. No base quality values were provided; no much bigger clone lies one nucleotide off.

The sample taken for sequencing was PBMCs. The chain links TRBV5-1 with TRBJ2-1; tentative D gene TRBD2, with 6 bases matching. This sequence was found in a woman in her 40s in good health and CMV-seronegative. Read as DNA, the sequence is TGCGCCAGCAGCACAAACGCGGGAAATGAGCAGTTCTTC. Its amino acids are CASSTNAGNEQFF.